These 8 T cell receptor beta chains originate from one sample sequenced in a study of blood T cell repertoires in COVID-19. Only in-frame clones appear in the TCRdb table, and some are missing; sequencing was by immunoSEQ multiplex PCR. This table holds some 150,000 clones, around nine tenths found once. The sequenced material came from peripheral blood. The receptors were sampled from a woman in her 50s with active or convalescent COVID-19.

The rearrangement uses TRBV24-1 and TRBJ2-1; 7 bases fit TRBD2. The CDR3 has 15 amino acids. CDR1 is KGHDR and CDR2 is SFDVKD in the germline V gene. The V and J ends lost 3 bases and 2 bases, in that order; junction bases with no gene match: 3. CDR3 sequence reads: CATSDGTKTYNEQFF. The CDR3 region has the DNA TGTGCCACCAGTGATGGGACTAAAACCTACAATGAGCAGTTCTTC.

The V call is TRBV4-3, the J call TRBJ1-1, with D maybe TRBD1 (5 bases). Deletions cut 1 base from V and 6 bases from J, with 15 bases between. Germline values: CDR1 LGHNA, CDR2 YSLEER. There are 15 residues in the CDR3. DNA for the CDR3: TGCGCCAGCAGCCAAGGGGAGGTGGGGCTCGCTGAAGCTTTCTTT. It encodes CASSQGEVGLAEAFF.

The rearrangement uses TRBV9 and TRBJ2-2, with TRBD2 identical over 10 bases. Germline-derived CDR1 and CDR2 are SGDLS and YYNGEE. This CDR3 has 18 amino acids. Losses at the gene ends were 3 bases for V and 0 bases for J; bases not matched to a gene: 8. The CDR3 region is CASSAPLAGVTNTGELFF. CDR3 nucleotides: TGTGCCAGCAGCGCACCGCTAGCGGGGGTGACGAACACCGGGGAGCTGTTTTTT.

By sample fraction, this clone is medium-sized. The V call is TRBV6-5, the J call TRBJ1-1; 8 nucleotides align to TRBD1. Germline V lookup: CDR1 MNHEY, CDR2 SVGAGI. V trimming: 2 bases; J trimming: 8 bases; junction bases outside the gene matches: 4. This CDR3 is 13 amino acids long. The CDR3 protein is CASSYNRGVEAFF. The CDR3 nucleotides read TGTGCCAGCAGTTACAACAGGGGGGTAGAAGCTTTCTTT.

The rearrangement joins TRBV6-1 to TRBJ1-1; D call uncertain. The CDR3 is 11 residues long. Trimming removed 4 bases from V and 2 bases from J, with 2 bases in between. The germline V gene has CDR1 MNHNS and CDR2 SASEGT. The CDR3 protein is CASSANTEAFF. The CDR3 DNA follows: TGTGCCAGCAGTGCAAACACTGAAGCTTTCTTT.

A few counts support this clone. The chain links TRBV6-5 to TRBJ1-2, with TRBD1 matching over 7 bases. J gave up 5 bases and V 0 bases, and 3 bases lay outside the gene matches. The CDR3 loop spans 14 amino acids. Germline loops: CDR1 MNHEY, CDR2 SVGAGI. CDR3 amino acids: CASSYSAGGYGYTF. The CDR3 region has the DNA TGTGCCAGCAGTTACTCAGCAGGGGGGTATGGCTACACCTTC.

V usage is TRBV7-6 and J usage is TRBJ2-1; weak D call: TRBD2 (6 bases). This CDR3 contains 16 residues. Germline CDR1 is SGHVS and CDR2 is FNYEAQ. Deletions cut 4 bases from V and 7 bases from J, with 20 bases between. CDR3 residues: CASSSRPGTGVNEQFF. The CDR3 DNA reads TGTGCCAGCAGCTCCCGTCCCGGGACGGGGGTGAATGAGCAGTTCTTC.

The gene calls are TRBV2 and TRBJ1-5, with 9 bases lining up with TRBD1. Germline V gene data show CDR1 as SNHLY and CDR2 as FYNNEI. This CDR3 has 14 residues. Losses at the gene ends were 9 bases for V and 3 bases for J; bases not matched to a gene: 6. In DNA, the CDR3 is TGTGCCAGTAACCGGGACAGGGTCAATCAGCCCCAGCATTTT. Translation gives CASNRDRVNQPQHF.